This record looks at one T cell receptor (beta chain) sequence and its context. The authors' processing: Reference gene primer amplification gave nucleated cell count estimates. Assay: immunoSEQ multiplex PCR; the TCRdb copy retains only in-frame clones and omits some. V and J calls and clone size are as listed in that table; D and trimming were resolved from the DNA. The sample includes roughly 97,000 clones, 84% of them seen just once. Germline assignment: CDR1 SGHAT and CDR2 FQNNGV. V dropped 5 bases and J dropped 5; count of bases not matched to a gene: 8. This CDR3 region has 15 residues. The record originates from a study of blood T cell repertoires in COVID-19.

This clonotype originated in a man aged 55 to 70 with acute or convalescent COVID-19. The V gene is TRBV11-2, the J gene TRBJ2-7, with TRBD1 identical over 11 bases. Sequencing input: peripheral blood. CDR3 nucleotide sequence: TGTGCCAGCAGCAAGTCGGGACAGGGGGGCCACGAGCAGTACTTC. Encoded protein: CASSKSGQGGHEQYF.